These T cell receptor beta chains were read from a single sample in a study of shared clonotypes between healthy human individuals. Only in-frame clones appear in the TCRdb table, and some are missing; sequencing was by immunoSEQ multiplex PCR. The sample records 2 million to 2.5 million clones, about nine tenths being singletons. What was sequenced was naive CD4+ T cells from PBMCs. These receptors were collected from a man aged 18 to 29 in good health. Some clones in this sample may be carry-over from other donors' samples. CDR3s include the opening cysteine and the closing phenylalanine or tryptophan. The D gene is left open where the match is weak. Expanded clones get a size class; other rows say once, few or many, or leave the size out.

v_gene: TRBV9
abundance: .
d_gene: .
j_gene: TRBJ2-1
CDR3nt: TGTGCCAGCAGCTCAGGGAGCGGCTACAATGAGCAGTTCTTC
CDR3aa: CASSSGSGYNEQFF

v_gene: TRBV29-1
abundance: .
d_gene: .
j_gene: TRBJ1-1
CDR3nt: TGCAGCGTTGGAAGGCAGGGTGGTGGGGTCACTGAAGCTTTCTTT
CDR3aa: CSVGRQGGGVTEAFF

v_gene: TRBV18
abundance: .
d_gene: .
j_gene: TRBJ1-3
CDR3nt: TGTGCCAGCTCACCATTAAACTCATTGGACACCATATATTTT
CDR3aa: CASSPLNSLDTIYF

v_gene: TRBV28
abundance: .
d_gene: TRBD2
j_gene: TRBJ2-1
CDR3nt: TGTGCCAGCAGTCCCAATCCTCCGGGACTAGCGGGAGTGAGCTCCTACAATGAGCAGTTCTTC
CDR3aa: CASSPNPPGLAGVSSYNEQFF

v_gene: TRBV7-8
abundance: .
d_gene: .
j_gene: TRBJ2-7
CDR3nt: TGTGCCAGCAGCTTCAATAATGGTCCATTGGTTGACTACGAGCAGTACTTC
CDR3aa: CASSFNNGPLVDYEQYF

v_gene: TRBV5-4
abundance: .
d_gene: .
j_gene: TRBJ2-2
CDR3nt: TGTGCCAGCAGCCAGATAACAGGGAACACCGGGGAGCTGTTTTTT
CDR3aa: CASSQITGNTGELFF

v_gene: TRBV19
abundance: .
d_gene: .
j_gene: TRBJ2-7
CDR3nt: TGTGCCAGTAGTATCGTTGCGGGCCCCTCCTACGAGCAGTACTTC
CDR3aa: CASSIVAGPSYEQYF

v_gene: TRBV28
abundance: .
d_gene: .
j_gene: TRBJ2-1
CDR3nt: TGTGCCAGCAGTCCGCGGTTGGGCGGGGCAGTCGACTACTACAATGAGCAGTTCTTC
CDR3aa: CASSPRLGGAVDYYNEQFF

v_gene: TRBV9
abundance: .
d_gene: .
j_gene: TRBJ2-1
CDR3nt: TGTGCCAGCAGCCTTAGTAGCGCGAGGTACAATGAGCAGTTCTTC
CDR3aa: CASSLSSARYNEQFF

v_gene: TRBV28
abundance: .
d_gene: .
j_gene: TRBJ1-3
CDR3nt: TGTGCCAGCAGTTTGACCAACGAGGCAAACACCATATATTTT
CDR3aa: CASSLTNEANTIYF

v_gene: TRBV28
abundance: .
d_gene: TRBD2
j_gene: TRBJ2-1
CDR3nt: TGTGCCAGCAGTGAACTAGCGGGAGCCTCCTACAATGAGCAGTTCTTC
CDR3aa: CASSELAGASYNEQFF

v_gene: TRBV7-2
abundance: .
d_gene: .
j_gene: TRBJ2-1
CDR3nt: TGTGCCAGCAGCTACAGCGGCCCAGAGCAGTTCTTC
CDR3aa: CASSYSGPEQFF

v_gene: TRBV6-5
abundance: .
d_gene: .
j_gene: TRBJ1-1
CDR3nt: TGTGCCAGCAGTTACTCGTCTCAGGGATACACTGAAGCTTTCTTT
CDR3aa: CASSYSSQGYTEAFF

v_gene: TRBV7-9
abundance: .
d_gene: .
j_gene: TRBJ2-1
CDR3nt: TGTGCCAGCAGCTCAGACAGGAGTGGGTCCTACAATGAGCAGTTCTTC
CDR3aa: CASSSDRSGSYNEQFF

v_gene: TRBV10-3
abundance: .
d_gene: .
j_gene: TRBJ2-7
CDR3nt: TGTGCCATCAGTGAGTCTTCCAGGGTCTACGAGCAGTACTTC
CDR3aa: CAISESSRVYEQYF

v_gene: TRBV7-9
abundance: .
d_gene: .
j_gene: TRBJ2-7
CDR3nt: TGTGCCAGCAGCTTTGGGTTTACAGGGTACAACGAGCAGTACTTC
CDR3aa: CASSFGFTGYNEQYF

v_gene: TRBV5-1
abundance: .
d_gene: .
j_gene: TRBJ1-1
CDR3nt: TGCGCCAGCAGCTTGGGAGTGGGGAACACTGAAGCTTTCTTT
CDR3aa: CASSLGVGNTEAFF

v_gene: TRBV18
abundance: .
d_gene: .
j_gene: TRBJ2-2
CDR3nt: TGTGCCAGCTCACCAGGCCCTAGCGAGAGTGGCGGGGAGCTGTTTTTT
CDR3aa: CASSPGPSESGGELFF

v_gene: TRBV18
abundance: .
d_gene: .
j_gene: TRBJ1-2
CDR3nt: TGTGCCAGCTCACCAGACATTAACTATGGCTACACCTTC
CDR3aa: CASSPDINYGYTF

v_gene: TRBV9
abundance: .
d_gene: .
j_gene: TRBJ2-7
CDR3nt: TGTGCCAGCAGCGGCAGGGGAGGCGCCTACGAGCAGTACTTC
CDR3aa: CASSGRGGAYEQYF

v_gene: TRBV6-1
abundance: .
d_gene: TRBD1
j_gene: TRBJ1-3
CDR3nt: TGTGCCAGCAACCAACAGGGGGCTGGAAACACCATATATTTT
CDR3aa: CASNQQGAGNTIYF

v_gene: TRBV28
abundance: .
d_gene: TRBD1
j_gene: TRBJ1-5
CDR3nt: TGTGCCAGCTCTCCGGGACAGGGTCGTCAGCCCCAGCATTTT
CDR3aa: CASSPGQGRQPQHF

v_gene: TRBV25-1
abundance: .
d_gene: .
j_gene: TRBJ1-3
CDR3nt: TGTGCCAGCAGTGTGGACCGTTGGGACTCTGGAAACACCATATATTTT
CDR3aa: CASSVDRWDSGNTIYF

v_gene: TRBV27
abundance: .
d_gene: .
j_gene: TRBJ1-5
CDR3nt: TGTGCCAGCAGTTTAGTGGCAAATCAGCCCCAGCATTTT
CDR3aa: CASSLVANQPQHF

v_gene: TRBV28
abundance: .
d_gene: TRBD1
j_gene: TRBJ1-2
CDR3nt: TGTGCCAGCAGTCCGACGACAGGGTCAGTTGATGGCTACACCTTC
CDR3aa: CASSPTTGSVDGYTF

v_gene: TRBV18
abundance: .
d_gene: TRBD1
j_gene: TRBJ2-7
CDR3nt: TGTGCCAGCTCACCAGGGACAGGCAACTACGAGCAGTACTTC
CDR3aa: CASSPGTGNYEQYF

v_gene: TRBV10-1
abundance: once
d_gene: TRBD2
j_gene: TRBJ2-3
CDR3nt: TGCGCCGTTTCGGCTGGCGGGAGTGCGAACACAGATACGCAGTATTTT
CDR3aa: CAVSAGGSANTDTQYF

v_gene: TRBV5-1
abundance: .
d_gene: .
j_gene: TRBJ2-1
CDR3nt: TGCGCCAGCAGGTTCTCCGGGAGAGGCTACAATGAGCAGTTCTTC
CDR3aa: CASRFSGRGYNEQFF

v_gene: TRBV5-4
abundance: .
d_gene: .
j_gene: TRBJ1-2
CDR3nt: TGTGCCAGCAGCCCCTCCGGACGGCGGGGGTATGGTGGCTACACCTTC
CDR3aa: CASSPSGRRGYGGYTF

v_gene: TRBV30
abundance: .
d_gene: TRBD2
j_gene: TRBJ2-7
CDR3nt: TGTGCCTGGAGGAGACTAGCGGGAACCTACGAGCAGTACTTC
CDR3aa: CAWRRLAGTYEQYF

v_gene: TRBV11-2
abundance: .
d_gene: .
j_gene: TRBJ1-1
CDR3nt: TGTGCCAGCAGCCCCGTTATGAACGAAGCTTTCTTT
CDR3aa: CASSPVMNEAFF

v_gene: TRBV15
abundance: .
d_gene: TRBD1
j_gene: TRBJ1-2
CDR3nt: TGTGCCACCAGCGGAGGGGGCCAGGGTCCCCGAGCCTATGGCTACACCTTC
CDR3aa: CATSGGGQGPRAYGYTF

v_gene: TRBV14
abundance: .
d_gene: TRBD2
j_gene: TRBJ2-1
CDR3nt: TGTGCCAGCAGCGTTCTAGCGGGAATGTTCAATGAGCAGTTCTTC
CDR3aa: CASSVLAGMFNEQFF

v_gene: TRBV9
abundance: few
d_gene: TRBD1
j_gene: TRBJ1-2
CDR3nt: TGTGCCAGCAGCGTAGCTCCCAGGGGGCAGACTGGCTACACCTTC
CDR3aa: CASSVAPRGQTGYTF

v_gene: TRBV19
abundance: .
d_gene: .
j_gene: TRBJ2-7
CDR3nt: TGTGCCAGTAGTACAAAAAGCCTAGACGAGCAGTACTTC
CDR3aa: CASSTKSLDEQYF

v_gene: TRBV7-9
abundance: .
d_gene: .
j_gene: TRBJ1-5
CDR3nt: TGTGCCAGCAGCTCATACAAACAAGGGGAGGTTAGCAATCAGCCCCAGCATTTT
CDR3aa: CASSSYKQGEVSNQPQHF

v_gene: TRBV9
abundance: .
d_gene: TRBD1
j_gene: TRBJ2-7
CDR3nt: TGTGCCAGCAGCGCAAGGACAGGGAGCCCCTACGAGCAGTACTTC
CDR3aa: CASSARTGSPYEQYF

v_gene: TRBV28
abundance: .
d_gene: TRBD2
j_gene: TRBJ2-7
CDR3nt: TGTGCCAGCAGTTTATGGGGGATCGGGGGGTACGAGCAGTACTTC
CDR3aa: CASSLWGIGGYEQYF

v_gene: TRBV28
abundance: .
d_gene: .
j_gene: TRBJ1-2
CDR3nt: TGTGCCAGCAGCGGCGTGGGGGCAGGGTATGGCTACACCTTC
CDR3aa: CASSGVGAGYGYTF

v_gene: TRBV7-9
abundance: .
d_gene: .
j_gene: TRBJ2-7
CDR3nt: TGTGCCAGCAGCTTGGTGCCAGGGAGAAACTACGAGCAGTACTTC
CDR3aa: CASSLVPGRNYEQYF

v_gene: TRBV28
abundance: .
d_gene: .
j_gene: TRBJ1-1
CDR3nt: TGTGCCAGCAGTTTTTCAGGTTACCCTGAAGCTTTCTTT
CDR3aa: CASSFSGYPEAFF

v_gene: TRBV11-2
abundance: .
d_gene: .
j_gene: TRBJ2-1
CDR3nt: TGTGCCAGCACCCCAGGGGGTAGCGGCTACAATGAGCAGTTCTTC
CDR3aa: CASTPGGSGYNEQFF

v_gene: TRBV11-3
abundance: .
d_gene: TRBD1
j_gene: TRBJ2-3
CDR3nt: TGTGCCAGCAGCCCGGGACAGGGGCGCACAGATACGCAGTATTTT
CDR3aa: CASSPGQGRTDTQYF

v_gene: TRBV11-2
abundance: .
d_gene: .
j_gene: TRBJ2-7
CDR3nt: TGTGCCAGCAGCCGAGAAGTCTCCTACGAGCAGTACTTC
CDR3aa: CASSREVSYEQYF

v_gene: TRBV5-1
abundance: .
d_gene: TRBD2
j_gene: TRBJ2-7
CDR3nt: TGCGCCAGCAGCCCGCAACCCCTAGCGGGAGGAGGGGAGCAGTACTTC
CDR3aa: CASSPQPLAGGGEQYF